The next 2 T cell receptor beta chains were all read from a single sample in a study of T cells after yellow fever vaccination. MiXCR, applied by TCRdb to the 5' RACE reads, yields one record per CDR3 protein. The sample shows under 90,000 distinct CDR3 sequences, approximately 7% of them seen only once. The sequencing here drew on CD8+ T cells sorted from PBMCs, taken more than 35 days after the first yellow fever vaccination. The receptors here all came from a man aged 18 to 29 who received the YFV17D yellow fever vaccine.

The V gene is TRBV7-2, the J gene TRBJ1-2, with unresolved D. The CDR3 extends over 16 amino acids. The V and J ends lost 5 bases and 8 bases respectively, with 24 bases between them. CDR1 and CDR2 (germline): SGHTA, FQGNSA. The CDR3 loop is CASSPGPEANNLGYTF. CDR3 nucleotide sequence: TGTGCCAGCAGCCCCGGGCCAGAAGCCAACAACTTGGGCTACACCTTC.

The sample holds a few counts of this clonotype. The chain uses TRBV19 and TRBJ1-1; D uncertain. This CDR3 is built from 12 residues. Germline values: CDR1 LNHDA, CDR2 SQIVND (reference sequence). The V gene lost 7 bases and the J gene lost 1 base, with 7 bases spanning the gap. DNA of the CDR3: TGTGCCAGTACCTGGGGGAACACTGAAGCTTTCTTT. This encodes CASTWGNTEAFF.